This T cell receptor beta chain is drawn from a study of CD8+CD57+ T cells in acquired aplastic anemia. Whole-study context: Yields of DNA that came from sorted CD4+ and CD8+ cells averaged about 2.9 ug. Whole-study findings and limits: Shared by patients and controls, roughly 28 CD8+ CDR3s were abundant in patients. CD8+ Simpson's diversity showed no significant patient-control difference.

CDR1 is ENHRY and CDR2 is SYGVKD in the germline V gene. The CDR3 is 14 amino acids. The sequenced patients had an expansion of CD8+CD57+ cells seen by flow cytometry. Severe acquired aplastic anemia was the diagnosis recorded for all patients. To note about this clonotype: Antigen: not known. This clone may be a read error of a much larger clone one base away. Since the CDR3 does not end with the conserved phenylalanine or tryptophan, this likely comes from a read error.

TCR beta VDJ combinations and CDR3 sequences were profiled from genomic DNA. TCRdb independently ran MiXCR on the reads; one entry per CDR3 protein. The table lists approximately 120,000 distinct CDR3 sequences, less than 50% of them singletons. What was sequenced was sorted CD4+, CD8+, or CD8+CD57+ T cells (not recorded which) from PBMCs. This sequence joins TRBV10-3 and TRBJ1-2; TRBD1 agrees at 7 bases. This receptor was taken from a human donor with aplastic anemia. The CDR3 reads CASSVGQANYGYTL. The CDR3 nucleotides read TGTGCCAGCAGTGTAGGACAGGCTAACTATGGCTACACCTTA.